This T cell receptor beta chain is from a study of T cells in Graves' hyperthyroidism and ophthalmopathy. Study-level findings and limits: From stable hyperthyroidism, ophthalmopathy was set apart by a 13 V-J model.

This clonotype was picked up many times. Its antigen is unidentified. Germline trimming cut 2 bases from V and 4 bases from J; bases unmatched to any gene: 4. The germline V gene encodes CDR1 MDHEN and CDR2 SYDVKM. This CDR3 is 14 amino acids long. Amplified TCR beta CDR3 regions came from RNA transcripts. In the first-round RT-PCR of the TCR CDR3, the HTBI primer set was used. TCRdb fed the multiplex PCR reads into MiXCR, producing one record per CDR3 protein. The sample lists hundreds of thousands of distinct CDR3 sequences; 13% to 15% were seen once. What was sequenced was blood. The V and J genes are TRBV28 and TRBJ2-7, with 8 bases identical to TRBD2. The TCR was taken from a woman in her forties or fifties with Graves' ophthalmopathy. The CDR3 DNA is TGTGCCAGCAGTTTAGATGCTAGCGGGTACGAGCAGTACTTC. Its translation: CASSLDASGYEQYF.